This TCR beta chain was profiled in a study of cytomegalovirus exposure and HLA in healthy donors. Study-wide background: Out of 150 million to 200 million T cells, an earlier analysis found 117 million unique TCR beta sequences in total. Study-wide findings and caveats: TCR beta sequences reportedly predicted most subjects' HLA-A and HLA-B alleles accurately. Fewer than 20,000 TCR beta sequences were associated with HLA alleles at 0.05 false discovery rate in a later analysis.

Germline V gene sequence: CDR1 LNHDA, CDR2 SQIVND (reference sequence). V lost 0 bases, J lost 2 bases, and 2 bases stayed unmatched. The CDR3 runs to 15 residues. The PCR used 60 Vbeta and 13 Jbeta primers. TCRdb keeps only in-frame clones here, not all; method: immunoSEQ multiplex PCR. The sample contains 160,000 or so clones, 80% to 85% of which appear only once. Of note for this clone: Its matching antigen is unknown.

The TCR sequence derives from a young man in good health and CMV-seronegative. The sequenced sample consisted of PBMCs. The chain recombines TRBV19 with TRBJ2-5, with TRBD1 matching 8 bases. The CDR3, as DNA: TGTGCCAGTAGTATAGACAGGACAGGGCAAGAGACCCAGTACTTC. This translates into CASSIDRTGQETQYF.